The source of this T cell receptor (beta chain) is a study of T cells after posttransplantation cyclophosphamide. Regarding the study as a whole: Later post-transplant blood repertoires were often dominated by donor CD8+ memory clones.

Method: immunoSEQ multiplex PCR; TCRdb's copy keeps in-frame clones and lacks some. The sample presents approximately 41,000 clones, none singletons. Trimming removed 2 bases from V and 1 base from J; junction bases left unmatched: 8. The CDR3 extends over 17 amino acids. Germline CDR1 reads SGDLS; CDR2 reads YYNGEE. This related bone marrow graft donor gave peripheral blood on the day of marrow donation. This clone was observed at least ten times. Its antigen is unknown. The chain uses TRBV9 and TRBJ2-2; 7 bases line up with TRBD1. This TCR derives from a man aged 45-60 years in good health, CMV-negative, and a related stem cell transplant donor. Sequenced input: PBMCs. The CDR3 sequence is CASSVPSYRGNTGELFF. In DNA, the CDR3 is TGTGCCAGCAGCGTCCCCTCTTACAGGGGGAACACCGGGGAGCTGTTTTTT.